This TCR beta chain was found in a study of blood T cell repertoires in COVID-19. V lost 0 bases and J lost 4, with 17 bases in between. There are 16 residues in the CDR3. Germline V CDR1 and CDR2: SGDLS, YYNGEE. Here immunoSEQ multiplex PCR was the method, and the copy in TCRdb shows in-frame clones only, minus some. The sample yields around 78,000 clones, roughly 88% seen once. The sequence derives from a human donor in a cohort sampled during active COVID-19. Sequencing used peripheral blood. The chain is built from TRBV9 and TRBJ2-7, with D possibly TRBD1 on 5 matching bases. CDR3 protein: CASSVAPQGGLYEQYF. CDR3 nucleotides: TGTGCCAGCAGCGTAGCTCCCCAGGGTGGGCTTTACGAGCAGTACTTC.